This T cell receptor beta chain is drawn from a study of OX40 agonist ivuxolimab in advanced cancers. The CDR3 runs to 13 residues. CDR1 and CDR2 (germline): SGHTA, FQGTGA. V lost 4 bases and J lost 3, with 9 bases in between. Method: immunoSEQ multiplex PCR; TCRdb's copy keeps in-frame clones and lacks some. The table has tens of thousands of clones, about 85% seen once. Sequencing was performed on CD4+ or CD8+ T cells sorted from blood, taken in a trial of the OX40 agonist ivuxolimab. This sequence joins TRBV7-3 and TRBJ1-2; D is ambiguous. This clonotype originated in an adult with an advanced solid tumor such as melanoma, head and neck, liver or kidney cancer. The DNA of the CDR3 is TGTGCCAGCAGCTCTTCATCGGACTATGGCTACACCTTC. Its translation: CASSSSSDYGYTF.